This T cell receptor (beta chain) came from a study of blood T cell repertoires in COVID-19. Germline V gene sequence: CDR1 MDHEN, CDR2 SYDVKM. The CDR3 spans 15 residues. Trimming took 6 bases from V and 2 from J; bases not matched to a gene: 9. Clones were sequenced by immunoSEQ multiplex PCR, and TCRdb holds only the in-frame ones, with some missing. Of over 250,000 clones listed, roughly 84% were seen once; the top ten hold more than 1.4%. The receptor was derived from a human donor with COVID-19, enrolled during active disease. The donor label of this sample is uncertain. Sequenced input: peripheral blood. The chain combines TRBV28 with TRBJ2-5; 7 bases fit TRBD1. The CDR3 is CASSHPTGPQETQYF. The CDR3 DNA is TGTGCCAGCAGCCATCCGACAGGGCCACAAGAGACCCAGTACTTC.